The clone carrying this T cell receptor (beta chain) has just a few counts. Produced via immunoSEQ multiplex PCR; TCRdb's table is partial and in-frame only. The table shows roughly 2,900 clones, with around 90% occurring only once. The data were obtained in a study of OX40 agonist ivuxolimab in advanced cancers. Study information: Patients received the agonistic anti-OX40 (CD134) antibody ivuxolimab. Two patients with cutaneous melanoma and one with hepatocellular carcinoma, three in total, showed partial responses.

The CDR3 sequence is 15 residues long. The V gene end was trimmed by 4 bases and the J gene end by 7 bases; junction bases not matched to a gene: 11. Germline V gene sequence: CDR1 GTSNPN, CDR2 SVGIG (reference sequence). The chain uses TRBV30 and TRBJ2-1; 9 nucleotides align to TRBD2. This material consisted of CD4+ or CD8+ T cells sorted from blood, taken in a trial of the OX40 agonist ivuxolimab. The receptor comes from an adult with an advanced solid tumor such as melanoma, head and neck, liver or kidney cancer. CDR3 protein: CAWTAGTSSWNEQFF. Here the CDR3 DNA reads TGTGCCTGGACTGCCGGGACTAGCAGTTGGAATGAGCAGTTCTTC.